This passage covers 9 T cell receptor beta chains from one sample sequenced in a study of cytomegalovirus exposure and HLA in healthy donors. The method was immunoSEQ multiplex PCR; TCRdb's version includes in-frame clones alone and lacks a portion of them. The table has about 240,000 clones, about 90% seen once; the top ten hold around 1.2%. Source material: PBMCs. The receptors were gathered from a woman younger than 45 in good health and CMV-seropositive.

This clone showed up just once. J is TRBJ1-3 and V is TRBV9; D uncertain. The germline CDR1 and CDR2 sequences are SGDLS and YYNGEE. Trimming cost V 4 bases and J 0 bases, with 8 bases left between them. The CDR3 extends over 14 amino acids. CDR3 region: CASSWGASGNTIYF. The CDR3 bases are TGTGCCAGCAGCTGGGGAGCCTCTGGAAACACCATATATTTT.

The chain couples TRBV28 to TRBJ2-7; TRBD2 aligns across 7 bases. V shed 2 bases, J shed 3 bases, and the junction held 4 bases outside the gene matches. The germline gives CDR1 MDHEN, CDR2 SYDVKM. The CDR3 length is 14 residues. Here the CDR3 reads CASSLPRESYEQYF. The CDR3 DNA is TGTGCCAGCAGTTTACCGCGGGAGAGCTACGAGCAGTACTTC. Supplemented by reference TRBV28 and TRBJ2-7, the full variable domain reads DVKVTQSSRYLVKRTGEKVFLECVQDMDHENMFWYRQDPGLGLRLIYFSYDVKMKEKGDIPEGYSVSREKKERFSLILESASTNQTSMYLCASSLPRESYEQYFGPGTRLTVT.

The chain is built from TRBV6-4 and TRBJ2-3, with TRBD2 matching over 9 bases. The CDR3 runs 18 residues. The trim removed 9 bases at V and 1 base at J, leaving 17 bases unmatched. The germline CDR1 and CDR2 sequences are MRHNA and SNTAGT. For the CDR3, the DNA is TGTGCCAGTTCCTGTGATCGGACTAGCGAGCAATGCACAGATACGCAGTATTTT. Its translation: CASSCDRTSEQCTDTQYF.

V is TRBV5-1 and J is TRBJ2-7; TRBD1 aligns across 8 bases. The CDR3 spans 13 residues. From germline, CDR1 is SGHRS and CDR2 YFSETQ. The junction had 7 bases not matched to a gene; V was cut back by 4 bases and J by 7 bases. CDR3 in DNA: TGCGCCAGCAGCCGGGGACAGGAGGATGAGCAGTACTTC. It is translated as CASSRGQEDEQYF.

The chain carries TRBV9 and TRBJ2-2; 7 positions match TRBD1. The germline CDR1 and CDR2 sequences are SGDLS and YYNGEE. After removal of 4 bases from V and 1 base from J, the junction contained 19 bases not matched to a gene. CDR3 length: 20 amino acids. CDR3 amino acids: CASSTETGYVSLMNTGELFF. The DNA for the CDR3 is TGTGCCAGCAGCACCGAGACAGGGTATGTAAGCTTGATGAACACCGGGGAGCTGTTTTTT.

The chain recombines TRBV6-1 with TRBJ1-4; 9 nucleotides agree with TRBD1. Losses at the gene ends were 4 bases for V and 8 bases for J; bases not matched to a gene: 11. The germline CDR1 and CDR2 sequences are MNHNS and SASEGT. The CDR3 loop spans 16 amino acids. The CDR3 protein is CASSAIRQGGREKLFF. CDR3 coding DNA: TGTGCCAGCAGTGCCATTAGACAGGGGGGAAGAGAAAAACTGTTTTTT.

The chain has TRBV6-5 and TRBJ2-1, with 10 bases lining up with TRBD2. Looked up from germline, CDR1 is MNHEY and CDR2 is SVGAGI. V was pared by 2 bases and J by 10 bases, with 11 bases of the junction left unmatched. CDR3 size: 16 residues. CDR3 in amino acids: CASSYGASGSIWEQFF. CDR3 nucleotides: TGTGCCAGCAGTTACGGGGCTAGCGGGAGTATCTGGGAGCAGTTCTTC.

This chain links TRBV2 with TRBJ1-5; D possibly corresponds to TRBD1 (5 bases). The germline V gene encodes CDR1 SNHLY and CDR2 FYNNEI. V was pared by 4 bases and J by 1 base, with 11 bases between. The CDR3 is 15 residues long. The CDR3: CASSVRGISNQPQHF. The CDR3 nucleotides read TGTGCCAGCAGTGTACGGGGGATAAGCAATCAGCCCCAGCATTTT.

This chain joins TRBV11-3 and TRBJ2-7, with a weak D call TRBD2 (5 bases). Trimming left V 5 bases short and J 5 bases short, with 13 bases between. Germline V gene data show CDR1 as SGHNT and CDR2 as YENEEA. The CDR3 spans 13 residues. The CDR3 DNA reads as TGTGCCAGCAGCCCTCCGGGGTCCCACGAGCAGTACTTC. This codes for CASSPPGSHEQYF.